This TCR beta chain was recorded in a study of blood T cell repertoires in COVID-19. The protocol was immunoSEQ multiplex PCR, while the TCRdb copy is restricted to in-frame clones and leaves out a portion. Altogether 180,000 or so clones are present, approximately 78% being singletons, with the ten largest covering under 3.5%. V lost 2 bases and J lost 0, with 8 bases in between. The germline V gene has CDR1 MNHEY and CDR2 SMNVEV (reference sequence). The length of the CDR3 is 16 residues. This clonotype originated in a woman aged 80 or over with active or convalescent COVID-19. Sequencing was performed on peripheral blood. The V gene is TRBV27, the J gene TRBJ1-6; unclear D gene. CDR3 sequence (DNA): TGTGCCAGCAGTTTAACTCCGAGCTCCTATAATTCACCCCTCCACTTT. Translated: CASSLTPSSYNSPLHF.